The clone carrying this T cell receptor (beta chain) was seen only a few times. This sample is drawn from a study of blood T cell repertoires in COVID-19. Study-level background: Acute and convalescent COVID-19 samples came from the United States, Italy and Spain.

CDR3 length equals 15 residues. Trimming removed 3 bases at V and 2 bases at J, with 10 bases between. Germline lookup yields CDR1 LGHDT and CDR2 YNNKEL (reference sequence). TCRdb keeps only in-frame clones here, not all; method: immunoSEQ multiplex PCR. The sample gives about 160,000 clones, around 90% of which show up once; about 4% is in the top ten. The sample taken for sequencing was peripheral blood. This clonotype was obtained from a woman aged 55-75 years with active or convalescent COVID-19. The V call is TRBV3-1 (or the pseudogene TRBV3-2), the J call TRBJ2-2; D perhaps matches TRBD2 (5 bases). As DNA, the CDR3 is TGTGCCAGCAGCCATGGAGGACTTAACACCGGGGAGCTGTTTTTT. Translating gives CASSHGGLNTGELFF.